This is a list of T cell receptor beta chains from one sample in a study of cytomegalovirus exposure and HLA in healthy donors. Profiling relied on immunoSEQ multiplex PCR, and the TCRdb table lists in-frame clones only, not all of them. The table shows some 200,000 clones, with about 70% occurring only once. Sequencing was done on a sample of PBMCs. The receptors stem from a man aged 40-50 years in good health and CMV-seropositive. Each CDR3 is given with its conserved first and last residue. D genes are given only for firm matches. Clone size is given for some rows only: seen once, a few or many times, or a class if the clone is expanded.

j_call: TRBJ2-7; clone_size: NA; v_call: TRBV9; d_call: NA; cdr3_aa: CASSPRSRVEGNEQYF; cdr3_nt: TGTGCCAGCAGCCCACGTTCGCGCGTCGAGGGCAACGAGCAGTACTTC
j_call: TRBJ2-3; clone_size: NA; v_call: TRBV5-8; d_call: TRBD1; cdr3_aa: CASSPRDSSTDTQYF; cdr3_nt: TGTGCCAGCAGCCCCCGGGACAGTAGCACAGATACGCAGTATTTT
j_call: TRBJ2-7; clone_size: few; v_call: TRBV21-1; d_call: NA; cdr3_aa: CASSFPGQYF; cdr3_nt: TGTGCCAGCAGCTTCCCCGGGCAGTACTTC
j_call: TRBJ2-3; clone_size: NA; v_call: TRBV9; d_call: NA; cdr3_aa: CASSVGRGQGDTQYF; cdr3_nt: TGTGCCAGCAGCGTAGGGCGGGGGCAGGGAGATACGCAGTATTTT
j_call: TRBJ1-1; clone_size: NA; v_call: TRBV25-1; d_call: TRBD1; cdr3_aa: CATWGLRGHTEAFF; cdr3_nt: TGTGCCACTTGGGGTCTGAGGGGGCACACTGAAGCTTTCTTT
j_call: TRBJ1-1; clone_size: NA; v_call: TRBV4-1; d_call: NA; cdr3_aa: CASSQDWEGLNTEAFF; cdr3_nt: TGCGCCAGCAGCCAAGATTGGGAGGGATTGAACACTGAAGCTTTCTTT
j_call: TRBJ1-5; clone_size: few; v_call: TRBV28; d_call: NA; cdr3_aa: CASSRALGGAYQPQHF; cdr3_nt: TGTGCCAGCAGCAGAGCCTTGGGGGGGGCGTATCAGCCCCAGCATTTT
j_call: TRBJ2-1; clone_size: few; v_call: TRBV5-6; d_call: TRBD1; cdr3_aa: CASSDRGRFYNEQFF; cdr3_nt: TGTGCCAGCAGCGACAGGGGGCGCTTTTACAATGAGCAGTTCTTC
j_call: TRBJ1-3; clone_size: NA; v_call: TRBV2; d_call: NA; cdr3_aa: CASSEDRTALSGNTIYF; cdr3_nt: TGTGCCAGCAGTGAAGACAGAACAGCTCTCTCTGGAAACACCATATATTTT
j_call: TRBJ1-1; clone_size: NA; v_call: TRBV6-5; d_call: TRBD1; cdr3_aa: CASRRQGVTFF; cdr3_nt: TGTGCCAGCAGACGACAGGGGGTGACTTTCTTT
j_call: TRBJ1-3; clone_size: NA; v_call: TRBV6-6; d_call: NA; cdr3_aa: CASSYSEGSGNTIYF; cdr3_nt: TGTGCCAGCAGTTACTCGGAGGGCTCTGGAAACACCATATATTTT
j_call: TRBJ2-1; clone_size: NA; v_call: TRBV2; d_call: TRBD2; cdr3_aa: CASRVLAGYNEQFF; cdr3_nt: TGTGCCAGCAGGGTCCTAGCGGGGTACAATGAGCAGTTCTTC
j_call: TRBJ2-7; clone_size: NA; v_call: TRBV5-6; d_call: TRBD1; cdr3_aa: CASSSRDRVTYEQYF; cdr3_nt: TGTGCCAGCAGCAGCCGGGACAGGGTCACCTACGAGCAGTACTTC
j_call: TRBJ2-3; clone_size: NA; v_call: TRBV2; d_call: NA; cdr3_aa: CASSSGTPGRDTQYF; cdr3_nt: TGTGCCAGCAGTTCCGGGACACCCGGCCGGGATACGCAGTATTTT
j_call: TRBJ1-2; clone_size: few; v_call: TRBV5-1; d_call: NA; cdr3_aa: CASSLAEAGPSYGYTF; cdr3_nt: TGCGCCAGCAGCTTGGCCGAGGCAGGGCCCTCCTATGGCTACACCTTC
j_call: TRBJ1-1; clone_size: NA; v_call: TRBV18; d_call: NA; cdr3_aa: CASSQLDQGAFF; cdr3_nt: TGTGCCAGCTCACAACTGGACCAGGGAGCTTTCTTT
j_call: TRBJ1-6; clone_size: few; v_call: TRBV10-3; d_call: TRBD1; cdr3_aa: CAIRRDSYNSPLHF; cdr3_nt: TGTGCCATCAGGCGGGACAGCTATAATTCACCCCTCCACTTT
j_call: TRBJ2-1; clone_size: NA; v_call: TRBV11-2; d_call: TRBD2; cdr3_aa: CASSLYSGGLYNEQFF; cdr3_nt: TGTGCCAGCAGCTTATATAGCGGGGGACTGTACAATGAGCAGTTCTTC
j_call: TRBJ2-3; clone_size: few; v_call: TRBV7-2; d_call: NA; cdr3_aa: CASSPNRLSADTQYF; cdr3_nt: TGTGCCAGCAGCCCCAATCGACTCAGCGCAGATACGCAGTATTTT
j_call: TRBJ2-1; clone_size: NA; v_call: TRBV5-1; d_call: TRBD2; cdr3_aa: CASSPRASGDNEQFF; cdr3_nt: TGCGCCAGCAGCCCCCGTGCTAGCGGGGACAATGAGCAGTTCTTC
j_call: TRBJ1-1; clone_size: NA; v_call: TRBV5-1; d_call: TRBD1; cdr3_aa: CASSPGQAPEAFF; cdr3_nt: TGCGCCAGCAGCCCCGGACAGGCCCCTGAAGCTTTCTTT
j_call: TRBJ1-1; clone_size: NA; v_call: TRBV11-2; d_call: NA; cdr3_aa: CASSPTPLRAEAFF; cdr3_nt: TGTGCCAGCAGCCCCACGCCGCTCAGGGCTGAAGCTTTCTTT
j_call: TRBJ1-1; clone_size: NA; v_call: TRBV5-1; d_call: NA; cdr3_aa: CASSLAADSEAFF; cdr3_nt: TGCGCCAGCAGCTTGGCGGCAGACTCTGAAGCTTTCTTT
j_call: TRBJ2-1; clone_size: once; v_call: TRBV10-3; d_call: NA; cdr3_aa: CAINTGTSYNEQFF; cdr3_nt: TGTGCCATCAACACAGGGACCTCCTACAATGAGCAGTTCTTC
j_call: TRBJ2-1; clone_size: NA; v_call: TRBV6-1; d_call: TRBD1; cdr3_aa: CASSEYGSPGTGRNEQFF; cdr3_nt: TGTGCCAGCAGTGAATACGGGAGTCCCGGGACAGGGCGCAATGAGCAGTTCTTC
j_call: TRBJ2-2; clone_size: NA; v_call: TRBV7-9; d_call: NA; cdr3_aa: CASSLQLDPGELFF; cdr3_nt: TGTGCCAGCAGCTTACAACTAGACCCCGGGGAGCTGTTTTTT
j_call: TRBJ1-1; clone_size: NA; v_call: TRBV5-4; d_call: NA; cdr3_aa: CASSYNNREAFF; cdr3_nt: TGTGCCAGCAGCTACAACAATCGTGAAGCTTTCTTT
j_call: TRBJ1-2; clone_size: NA; v_call: TRBV7-2; d_call: NA; cdr3_aa: CASSMSQGHGYTF; cdr3_nt: TGTGCCAGCAGCATGAGCCAGGGGCATGGCTACACCTTC
j_call: TRBJ2-7; clone_size: NA; v_call: TRBV11-2; d_call: NA; cdr3_aa: CASSSPWDAKGVYEQYF; cdr3_nt: TGTGCCAGCAGCTCTCCCTGGGACGCAAAGGGGGTCTACGAGCAGTACTTC